The 30 T cell receptor beta chains reported below all come from one sample, sequenced in a study of T-cell reconstitution after alpha-beta-depleted transplantation in children. A TCRbeta library incorporating unique molecular identifiers was prepared. TCRdb used MiXCR to reprocess the PCR reads, holding one entry per CDR3 protein. The sample lists around 380,000 distinct CDR3 sequences, approximately 10% occurring once. Sample: PBMCs from the stem cell graft donor, taken from the stem cell graft. Receptor source: a human donor who donated a stem cell graft to a child with acute myeloid leukemia.

This clonotype has ten or more counts. The chain combines TRBV7-9 with TRBJ2-6, with D possibly matching TRBD2 (6 bases). The ends were cut back, 1 base at V and 2 bases at J, with 6 bases in the middle. The CDR3 contains 15 residues. From germline, CDR1 is SEHNR and CDR2 FQNEAQ (reference sequence). The CDR3 protein is CASSLGRAGANVLTF. The CDR3 nucleotides read TGTGCCAGCAGCTTAGGGAGGGCTGGGGCCAACGTCCTGACTTTC.

In its sample, this clonotype was seen many times. The rearrangement links TRBV5-1 to TRBJ1-4; D remains ambiguous. This CDR3 contains 16 residues. CDR1 is SGHRS, CDR2 YFSETQ, per germline. V was trimmed by 1 base and J by 0 bases, leaving 10 bases between them. The CDR3 DNA is TGCGCCAGCAGCTTGTACGGACGGGCAACTAATGAAAAACTGTTTTTT. The encoded protein is CASSLYGRATNEKLFF.

This clonotype has only a few counts. J is TRBJ2-1 and V is TRBV20-1, with TRBD2 matching 13 bases. The germline gives CDR1 DFQATT, CDR2 SNEGSKA (reference sequence). Trimming took 0 bases from V and 7 from J; bases not matched to a gene: 9. The CDR3 length is 17 residues. The CDR3 is CSARDPRTSGSFNEQFF. The CDR3 DNA reads TGCAGTGCTAGAGATCCGCGGACTAGCGGGAGTTTTAATGAGCAGTTCTTC.

J is TRBJ2-3 and V is TRBV2; D uncertain. The CDR3 runs to 12 residues. The V end was cut by 5 bases, the J end by 4 bases, with 7 bases between. In germline, CDR1 is SNHLY, CDR2 FYNNEI. CDR3 bases: TGTGCCAGCAGTCAAAACGCAGATACGCAGTATTTT. It codes for CASSQNADTQYF.

This clonotype was counted between two and nine times. The gene calls are TRBV12-3 or TRBV12-4 and TRBJ1-1; D may be TRBD1 (6 bases). The V gene lost 3 bases and the J gene lost 5 bases, with 13 bases spanning the gap. This CDR3 has 14 amino acids. CDR3 nucleotides: TGTGCCAGCAGTTTCGTGGGGGCTTGGACTGAAGCTTTCTTT. Its translation is CASSFVGAWTEAFF.

This clonotype has only a few counts. The rearrangement links TRBV29-1 to TRBJ2-1; maybe TRBD1 (5 bases). Germline V gene lookup returns CDR1 SQVTM and CDR2 ANQGSEA. The germline V and J ends were trimmed by 4 bases and 3 bases, with 13 bases remaining between them. The CDR3 covers 14 residues. CDR3 sequence: CSVVPGNLYNEQFF. The CDR3 DNA reads as TGCAGCGTTGTACCAGGGAATCTCTACAATGAGCAGTTCTTC.

A few counts support this clonotype. The chain couples TRBV7-9 to TRBJ2-5; 7 bases fit TRBD2. The CDR3 sequence is 16 residues long. Losses at the gene ends were 8 bases for V and 4 bases for J; bases not matched to a gene: 16. Per the germline V gene, CDR1 is SEHNR and CDR2 is FQNEAQ (reference sequence). In DNA, the CDR3 is TGTGCCAGCGACTCGGAGGGAGGGCAGAGGAGAGAGACCCAGTACTTC. This sequence encodes CASDSEGGQRRETQYF.

The V and J genes are TRBV5-5 and TRBJ2-7, with a tentative D call TRBD2 (6 bases). V lost 4 bases, J lost 5 bases, and 16 bases lay in between. Germline CDR1 reads SGHKS; CDR2 reads YYEKEE (reference sequence). CDR3 length: 14 amino acids. This CDR3 reads CASSPGGLGDEQYV. In nucleotides, the CDR3 is TGTGCCAGCAGCCCCGGGGGTCTTGGTGACGAGCAGTACGTC.

V usage is TRBV10-3 and J usage is TRBJ2-2; 8 bases are shared with TRBD2. The CDR3 contains 19 residues. The germline V gene has CDR1 ENHRY and CDR2 SYGVKD. Trimming cost V 10 bases and J 4 bases; bases outside gene matches: 23. The CDR3 nucleotides read TGTGCCACCCGGCCGGGACAAGGAGCGGGAGAAGGTAGCACCGGGGAGCTGTTTTTT. Translating gives CATRPGQGAGEGSTGELFF.

The sample holds a few counts of this clonotype. The gene calls are TRBV29-1 and TRBJ2-5, with 10 bases matching TRBD2. This CDR3 contains 14 residues. Losses at the gene ends were 3 bases for V and 7 bases for J; bases not matched to a gene: 8. Germline-derived CDR1 and CDR2 are SQVTM and ANQGSEA. CDR3: CSVDLASGSGTQYF. As DNA, the CDR3 is TGCAGCGTTGACCTGGCTAGCGGGAGTGGGACCCAGTACTTC.

This clonotype was seen more than once but under ten times. This sequence joins TRBV12-3 or TRBV12-4 and TRBJ1-4; D gene unclear. The CDR3 runs to 15 residues. Deletions cut 6 bases from V and 0 bases from J, with 11 bases between. The CDR3 loop reads CASRGSRSTNEKLFF. The CDR3, as DNA: TGTGCCAGCAGGGGGTCCAGGTCAACTAATGAAAAACTGTTTTTT.

This clonotype was seen a handful of times. This chain connects TRBV20-1 to TRBJ2-2; 8 bases agree with TRBD2. With 4 bases clipped from V and 2 bases from J, the junction kept 12 bases outside the gene matches. Germline-derived CDR1 and CDR2 are DFQATT and SNEGSKA (reference sequence). The CDR3 extends over 17 amino acids. The CDR3 sequence: CSAKSPTSGSNTGELFF. The CDR3 nucleotides are TGCAGTGCTAAAAGTCCAACTAGCGGAAGTAACACCGGGGAGCTGTTTTTT.

The V call is TRBV25-1, the J call TRBJ1-2, with a weak D call TRBD1 (6 bases). V was cut by 5 bases and J by 1 base, with 17 bases left in between. Germline V gene data show CDR1 as MGHDK and CDR2 as SYGVNS. The CDR3 is 16 amino acids. CDR3 in amino acids: CASSLFTGRHNYGYTF. CDR3 nucleotide sequence: TGTGCCAGCAGTCTATTCACAGGGCGCCATAACTATGGCTACACCTTC.

The chain joins TRBV7-9 to TRBJ1-5; D might be TRBD1 (6 bases). The CDR3 is 14 amino acids. Trimming left V 4 bases short and J 3 bases short, with 10 bases between. Germline values: CDR1 SEHNR, CDR2 FQNEAQ (reference sequence). The CDR3 loop reads CASSSQGNNQPQHF. Written as DNA, the CDR3 is TGTGCCAGCAGCTCACAGGGAAACAATCAGCCCCAGCATTTT.

The rearrangement links TRBV11-1 to TRBJ2-5; possible D gene TRBD1, 6 bases. Trimming took off 3 bases at V and 1 base at J, with 12 bases between the two ends. Germline-derived CDR1 and CDR2 are SGHAT and FQDESV (reference sequence). The length of the CDR3 is 15 residues. The CDR3 loop is CASSFQGQFQETQYF. The CDR3 DNA is TGTGCCAGCAGCTTCCAGGGGCAGTTCCAAGAGACCCAGTACTTC.

This clonotype was counted only a few times. The rearrangement joins TRBV5-5 to TRBJ2-7; the D call may be TRBD1 or TRBD2 (5 bases each). Trimming stripped 0 bases from V and 4 bases from J, with 14 bases between. The CDR3 totals 15 residues. Germline V gene data show CDR1 as SGHKS and CDR2 as YYEKEE (reference sequence). CDR3 residues: CASSLATGTSYEQYV. The CDR3 DNA follows: TGTGCCAGCAGCTTGGCTACGGGGACCTCTTACGAGCAGTACGTC.

For the CDR3, the DNA is TGTGCCAGCAGCCCTGGGGGACAGCCGGTTTTAGCTTTCTTT. Encoded protein: CASSPGGQPVLAFF. This chain links TRBV5-5 with TRBJ1-1; 7 bases agree with TRBD1. The CDR3 covers 14 residues. The V and J ends lost 4 bases and 10 bases, in that order; junction bases with no gene match: 13. The germline gives CDR1 SGHKS, CDR2 YYEKEE (reference sequence).

Only a few counts were recorded for this clonotype. The V call is TRBV5-6, the J call TRBJ1-1; 7 bases align to TRBD1. V trimming: 3 bases; J trimming: 7 bases; junction bases outside the gene matches: 12. Germline V gene lookup returns CDR1 SGHDT and CDR2 YYEEEE. The CDR3 sequence is 15 residues long. CDR3 in amino acids: CASSWKRQGGIEAFF. The CDR3 DNA reads as TGTGCCAGCAGCTGGAAGAGACAGGGAGGGATTGAAGCTTTCTTT.

This clonotype turned up a few times. This chain joins TRBV20-1 and TRBJ2-7; D possibly uses TRBD1 or TRBD2 (7 bases each). Trimming cost V 6 bases and J 2 bases, with 17 bases left between them. The CDR3 has 14 residues. The V gene's germline CDR1 is DFQATT and CDR2 SNEGSKA (reference sequence). CDR3 DNA sequence: TGCAGTGCGAGGGGGCTAGCGGAGACCTACGAGCAGTACTTC. Protein sequence: CSARGLAETYEQYF.

The chain employs TRBV10-3 and TRBJ2-1; 7 nucleotides agree with TRBD1. The CDR3 runs 16 residues. V trimming: 3 bases; J trimming: 2 bases; junction bases outside the gene matches: 7. Per the germline V gene, CDR1 is ENHRY and CDR2 is SYGVKD. CDR3 protein: CAISDATQGAYNEQFF. CDR3 sequence (DNA): TGTGCCATCAGTGACGCCACCCAGGGGGCCTACAATGAGCAGTTCTTC.

Ten or more counts support this clonotype. Here the CDR3 DNA reads TGTGCCAGCAGCTCCGGGACAGGGGTTCGGAATGAGCAGTTCTTC. Translating gives CASSSGTGVRNEQFF. The chain uses TRBV7-9 and TRBJ2-1; 10 positions match TRBD1. The CDR3 spans 15 residues. The V segment lost 4 bases and the J segment 7 bases; nucleotides outside the gene matches: 7. Germline CDR1 SEHNR, CDR2 FQNEAQ (reference sequence).

At least ten counts were recorded for this clonotype. The rearrangement joins TRBV7-2 to TRBJ2-1; a weak D match, TRBD2 (6 bases). Trimming removed 5 bases at V and 7 bases at J, with 9 bases between. The CDR3 runs to 12 residues. Germline V gene data show CDR1 as SGHTA and CDR2 as FQGNSA. CDR3 DNA: TGTGCCAGCAGCCCGGAGGGGAATGAGCAGTTCTTC. Translated: CASSPEGNEQFF.

This clonotype was counted at least ten times. CDR3 region: CASSLVCVYEQYV. As DNA, the CDR3 is TGTGCCAGCAGCTTGGTGTGTGTTTACGAGCAGTACGTC. The chain recombines TRBV5-6 with TRBJ2-7; D unresolved. CDR3 length equals 13 residues. The ends were cut back, 0 bases at V and 4 bases at J, with 8 bases in the middle. Per the germline V gene, CDR1 is SGHDT and CDR2 is YYEEEE.

This clonotype was seen only a few times. J is TRBJ2-7 and V is TRBV14; unclear D gene. The V end lost 1 base, the J end lost 0 bases, and 10 bases lay between the germline ends. The CDR3 covers 15 residues. The germline V gene has CDR1 SGHDN and CDR2 FVKESK. The CDR3, as DNA: TGTGCCAGCAGCCAAGGGCCGAGCAGCTCCTACGAGCAGTACGTC. Translated, it gives CASSQGPSSSYEQYV.

The chain uses TRBV7-9 and TRBJ1-2, with 7 nucleotides matching TRBD1. Germline V gene lookup returns CDR1 SEHNR and CDR2 FQNEAQ (reference sequence). The ends lost 5 bases at V and 6 bases at J; junction bases unmatched: 9. The CDR3 loop spans 14 amino acids. CDR3 in amino acids: CASSRSGTAHGYTF. The CDR3 DNA reads TGTGCCAGCAGCCGTTCCGGGACAGCCCATGGCTACACCTTC.

This chain uses TRBV5-5 with TRBJ2-3; TRBD2 might be the D (6 bases). The V end was cut by 5 bases, the J end by 3 bases, with 19 bases between. The germline V gene has CDR1 SGHKS and CDR2 YYEKEE (reference sequence). The CDR3 is 16 residues long. CDR3 nucleotides: TGTGCCAGCAGACTGGGTGGGGGGATTATTACAGATACGCAGTATTTT. Translated, it gives CASRLGGGIITDTQYF.

This clonotype occurred a few times. J is TRBJ1-5 and V is TRBV28; D not certain. Germline V lookup: CDR1 MDHEN, CDR2 SYDVKM. The CDR3 has 15 residues. Trimming pared 5 bases from V and 3 bases from J, leaving 14 bases between. The CDR3 here is CASSDPGGFNQPQHF. The CDR3 DNA reads TGTGCCAGCAGTGACCCAGGAGGGTTCAATCAGCCCCAGCATTTT.

This clonotype has only a few counts. The chain couples TRBV5-6 to TRBJ2-3, with TRBD1 identical over 10 bases. CDR3 size: 15 residues. The V and J ends lost 2 bases and 4 bases, in that order; junction bases with no gene match: 4. The germline V gene has CDR1 SGHDT and CDR2 YYEEEE. The CDR3 here is CASSLRTGGADTQYF. The CDR3 coding sequence is TGTGCCAGCAGCTTAAGGACAGGGGGGGCAGATACGCAGTATTTT.

This clonotype appeared a single time. The chain employs TRBV10-3 and TRBJ1-1; D call uncertain. CDR3 size: 14 residues. Germline V CDR1 and CDR2: ENHRY, SYGVKD. V lost 3 bases and J lost 1, with 9 bases in between. CDR3 protein: CAISDGHTNTEAFF. As DNA, the CDR3 is TGTGCCATCAGTGACGGGCACACGAACACTGAAGCTTTCTTT.

The sample holds many counts of this clonotype. The rearrangement joins TRBV10-3 to TRBJ1-1, with 8 bases matching TRBD1. V lost 6 bases, J lost 3 bases, and 15 bases stayed unmatched. The CDR3 totals 17 residues. Germline CDR1 reads ENHRY; CDR2 reads SYGVKD. DNA for the CDR3: TGTGCCATCAGAACGCTCCAGGGGGCGCGGGGGTACACTGAAGCTTTCTTT. Translated, it gives CAIRTLQGARGYTEAFF.